The entry that follows covers one T cell receptor beta chain sequence. No antigen is known for it. The sample's treatment: approximately 9-day PBMC culture with coronavirus spike peptide pools or control peptides (ViraFEST assay). The sample originates from a study of vaccination and CD4 T cells after COVID-19. For the study at large: From HCoV-229E, HCoV-OC43, HCoV-NL63 and SARS-CoV-2, overlapping spike peptides were used to stimulate the cells.

Study-wide findings and caveats: Median roughly 86% of reactive clones detected in convalescent patients emerged only post-vaccination. Convalescent patients had 304 of 307 vaccine-specific clones showing spike mono-reactivity.

Cultured CD4+ T cell DNA was sequenced using the Oncomine TCR Beta short-read assay. TCRdb re-called the PCR reads through MiXCR, storing one row per CDR3 protein. Of a few thousand distinct CDR3 sequences listed, around two fifths were seen once; the top ten hold approximately 30%. V shed 3 bases and J shed 0 bases, with 12 bases lying between them. The CDR3 loop spans 16 amino acids. Germline CDR1 MDHEN, CDR2 SYDVKM. Source material: CD4+ T cells from blood, cultured in vitro. The TCR was taken from a human donor who had recovered from COVID-19. The rearrangement joins TRBV28 to TRBJ1-3; D may be TRBD1 (6 bases). DNA of the CDR3: TGTGCCAGCAGTTTGTGGACAGCAAACTCTGGAAACACCATATATTTT. Translated, it gives CASSLWTANSGNTIYF.